The 29 T cell receptor beta chains below come from one sample, sequenced in a study of glioma-infiltrating T cells. Using RNA template, CDR3s of TCR alpha and beta were amplified with iRepertoire arm-PCR. A single record per CDR3 protein comes from TCRdb applying MiXCR to the multiplex PCR reads. The sample includes around 190,000 distinct CDR3 sequences, over 25% of them seen just once. Sequencing used glioma tissue, nonneoplastic brain tissue, or PBMCs (not recorded which). These TCRs come from a human donor with low-grade glioma or glioblastoma, undergoing nonglioma brain surgery, or in good health (not recorded which).

This clonotype occurred many times. The V and J genes are TRBV5-4 and TRBJ1-1; no firm D call. This CDR3 is 14 amino acids long. Germline assignment: CDR1 SGHNT and CDR2 YYREEE (reference sequence). V was pared by 2 bases and J by 1 base, with 9 bases between. The CDR3 DNA is TGTGCCAGCAGCTTTCGAACAGAGAACACTGAAGCTTTCTTT. It codes for CASSFRTENTEAFF.

This sequence joins TRBV19 and TRBJ2-7, with TRBD1 matching 7 bases. CDR1 is LNHDA and CDR2 is SQIVND in the germline V gene (reference sequence). The CDR3 consists of 14 residues. V trimming: 5 bases; J trimming: 5 bases; junction bases outside the gene matches: 9. The CDR3 DNA is TGTGCCAGTAGTTCGTGGACAGGCATGAACGAGCAGTACTTC. This encodes CASSSWTGMNEQYF.

This clonotype was observed many times. V is TRBV28 and J is TRBJ1-2; D is undetermined. The germline V gene has CDR1 MDHEN and CDR2 SYDVKM. V was shortened by 5 bases and J by 8 bases, with 15 bases between the two germline ends. The CDR3 is made up of 13 amino acids. CDR3 nucleotides: TGTGCCAGCAGTAGAGACCGCGTACTCGGCTACACCTTC. Its protein product is CASSRDRVLGYTF.

This clonotype was recorded at least ten times. The rearrangement uses TRBV6-2 or TRBV6-3 and TRBJ2-1; 8 nucleotides match TRBD2. CDR1 and CDR2 from the germline V gene are MNHEY and SVGEGT. V was clipped by 2 bases and J by 8 bases; unmatched bases: 17. The CDR3 sequence is 18 residues long. CDR3 nucleotides: TGTGCCAGCAGTTACCCACTCGTCCAGCGGGAGAGGTTCTATGAGCAGTTCTTC. Protein product: CASSYPLVQRERFYEQFF.

The chain recombines TRBV11-2 with TRBJ2-3; unclear D gene. The germline V and J ends were trimmed by 5 bases and 4 bases, with 10 bases remaining between them. This CDR3 spans 13 amino acids. In germline, CDR1 is SGHAT, CDR2 FQNNGV. The CDR3 DNA is TGTGCCAGCAGCGTCCCGGCTTCAGATACGCAGTATTTT. This gives the protein CASSVPASDTQYF.

V is TRBV19 and J is TRBJ2-1; D gene uncertain. The germline gives CDR1 LNHDA, CDR2 SQIVND (reference sequence). V lost 3 bases, J lost 6 bases, and 18 bases lay in between. The CDR3 extends over 16 amino acids. The CDR3 here is CASSIGSNVFGNEQFF. CDR3 nucleotide sequence: TGTGCCAGTAGTATCGGGTCTAACGTGTTTGGCAATGAGCAGTTCTTC.

This clonotype was observed at least ten times. V gene TRBV28 combines with J gene TRBJ1-6; D is unclear. CDR3 length: 16 residues. Per the germline V gene, CDR1 is MDHEN and CDR2 is SYDVKM. V lost 5 bases, J lost 7 bases, and 18 bases lay in between. In DNA, the CDR3 is TGTGCCAGCAGTCCACCCACGGCACAGAGCAATTCACCCCTCCACTTT. As protein: CASSPPTAQSNSPLHF. The whole variable domain, filled in from reference TRBV28 and TRBJ1-6, reads DVKVTQSSRYLVKRTGEKVFLECVQDMDHENMFWYRQDPGLGLRLIYFSYDVKMKEKGDIPEGYSVSREKKERFSLILESASTNQTSMYLCASSPPTAQSNSPLHFGNGTRLTVT.

Judged by abundance, this clonotype is medium-sized (0.01 to 0.1%). The rearrangement links TRBV6-2 or TRBV6-3 to TRBJ1-1; D gene uncertain. Trimming removed 7 bases from V and 0 bases from J, with 9 bases in between. Germline V gene lookup returns CDR1 MNHEY and CDR2 SVGEGT. The CDR3 length is 13 residues. The CDR3 nucleotides read TGTGCCAGCAACGGGAGGATGAACACTGAAGCTTTCTTT. Translation gives CASNGRMNTEAFF.

The table lists this clonotype with many counts. The genes are TRBV7-2 and TRBJ2-7; TRBD2 might be the D (5 bases). CDR1 SGHTA and CDR2 FQGNSA come from the germline V gene. Trimming cost V 3 bases and J 7 bases, with 22 bases left between them. There are 16 residues in the CDR3. CDR3 protein: CASSLEAIRAGEEQYF. For the CDR3, the DNA is TGTGCCAGCAGCTTGGAGGCTATCCGAGCTGGAGAGGAGCAGTACTTC.

The chain carries TRBV3-1 and TRBJ2-5; no reliable D call. There are 15 residues in the CDR3. CDR1 is LGHDT, CDR2 YNNKEL, per germline (reference sequence). V was trimmed by 6 bases and J by 5 bases, leaving 19 bases between them. CDR3 loop: CASSPTWEEVETQYF. CDR3 nucleotide sequence: TGTGCCAGCAGTCCAACCTGGGAAGAGGTCGAGACCCAGTACTTC.

The rearrangement links TRBV4-3 to TRBJ2-3; D not certain. Trimming stripped 0 bases from V and 4 bases from J, with 8 bases between. CDR3 size: 14 residues. Germline-derived CDR1 and CDR2 are LGHNA and YSLEER. This CDR3 is CASSQDLRADTQYF. CDR3 nucleotide sequence: TGCGCCAGCAGCCAAGATCTAAGGGCAGATACGCAGTATTTT.

Comment on this clonotype: A read error is possible here, since a much larger clone lies one base away. The CDR3 region has the DNA TGTGCCAGCAGCCAAGATCGCGACATTCAGTACTTC. This gives the protein CASSQDRDIQYF. The J gene is TRBJ2-4, the V gene TRBV14; D gene unclear. The V end was cut by 0 bases, the J end by 8 bases, with 5 bases between. The germline CDR1 and CDR2 sequences are SGHDN and FVKESK. This CDR3 comprises 12 residues. The whole variable domain, remainder taken from reference TRBV14 and TRBJ2-4, is EAGVTQFPSHSVIEKGQTVTLRCDPISGHDNLYWYRRVMGKEIKFLLHFVKESKQDESGMPNNRFLAERTGGTYSTLKVQPAELEDSGVYFCASSQDRDIQYFGAGTRLSVL.

V is TRBV12-3 or TRBV12-4 and J is TRBJ2-7, with no clear D. This CDR3 region has 16 residues. Trimming pared 6 bases from V and 0 bases from J, leaving 18 bases between. CDR3 residues: CASSPGCGTSSYEQYF. The CDR3 nucleotides are TGTGCCAGCAGCCCTGGATGCGGTACAAGCTCCTACGAGCAGTACTTC.

This clonotype appeared a single time. A much larger clone lies one base from this, so it may be a read error. The CDR3 ends on some other residue instead of the conserved phenylalanine or tryptophan, so this is likely a read error. The J gene is TRBJ1-2, the V gene TRBV2; D is undetermined. Per the germline V gene, CDR1 is SNHLY and CDR2 is FYNNEI. The CDR3 has 13 amino acids. V lost 5 bases, J lost 3 bases, and 10 bases lay in between. The CDR3 region is CASSREVDYGYTY. In DNA, the CDR3 is TGTGCCAGCAGTAGGGAGGTCGACTATGGCTACACCTAC.

A few counts support this clonotype. This chain connects TRBV10-3 to TRBJ2-2; D is tentatively TRBD1 or TRBD2 (6 bases each). The length of the CDR3 is 18 residues. The germline CDR1 and CDR2 sequences are ENHRY and SYGVKD. Deletions cut 5 bases from V and 2 bases from J, with 21 bases between. The CDR3 region has the DNA TGTGCCATCAGTTCCACTCGGGGGCAGGCGACTAACACCGGGGAGCTGTTTTTT. It encodes CAISSTRGQATNTGELFF.

At least ten counts were recorded for this clonotype. The chain is built from TRBV7-2 and TRBJ2-3; perhaps D is TRBD1 or TRBD2 (5 bases each). CDR3 length equals 15 residues. The V end lost 1 base, the J end lost 0 bases, and 8 bases lay between the germline ends. Looked up from germline, CDR1 is SGHTA and CDR2 is FQGNSA. This CDR3 is CASSLVEGSTDTQYF. DNA for the CDR3: TGTGCCAGCAGCTTAGTAGAGGGGAGCACAGATACGCAGTATTTT.

Remarks on this clonotype: At one boundary the junction diverges from the germline segment, which might be a read error. This chain links TRBV20-1 with TRBJ2-1; 10 bases agree with TRBD2. This CDR3 is 14 amino acids long. Germline loops: CDR1 DFQATT, CDR2 SNEGSKA (reference sequence). The CDR3 DNA follows: TGCAGTGCTAGACTACTAGCGGGACAAAATGAGCAGCTCTTC. Its translation is CSARLLAGQNEQLF.

This clonotype appeared a few times. The chain uses TRBV5-4 and TRBJ2-7; 14 bases are a match to TRBD2. The CDR3 extends over 16 amino acids. CDR1 and CDR2 (germline): SGHNT, YYREEE (reference sequence). Trimming took 2 bases from V and 3 from J; bases not matched to a gene: 4. The CDR3 DNA follows: TGTGCCAGCAGCTTCAGGACTAGCGGGAGGAGCTACGAGCAGTACTTC. Protein: CASSFRTSGRSYEQYF. Together with reference TRBV5-4 and TRBJ2-7, the CDR3 gives the full variable domain: ETGVTQSPTHLIKTRGQQVTLRCSSQSGHNTVSWYQQALGQGPQFIFQYYREEENGRGNFPPRFSGLQFPNYSSELNVNALELDDSALYLCASSFRTSGRSYEQYFGPGTRLTVT.

In the case of this clonotype: A much larger clone is a single base away; this may be a read error. This chain uses TRBV6-1 with TRBJ2-3, with D tentatively TRBD1 (6 bases). The length of the CDR3 is 16 residues. Germline lookup yields CDR1 MNHNS and CDR2 SASEGT. CDR3 loop: CASTLSESFRTDRQYF. DNA for the CDR3: TGTGCCAGCACCCTATCAGAGTCCTTCAGGACAGATAGGCAGTATTTT.

As to this clonotype: A read error may explain this, as a much larger clone is one base away. V usage is TRBV7-2 and J usage is TRBJ2-7; 9 nucleotides agree with TRBD2. The V gene's germline CDR1 is SGHTA and CDR2 FQGNSA. CDR3 size: 18 residues. The trim removed 2 bases at V and 0 bases at J, leaving 11 bases unmatched. The chain's CDR3 is CASSLSDWAGGNSYEQYF. CDR3 DNA sequence: TGTGCCAGCAGCTTATCGGATTGGGCGGGAGGGAACTCCTACGAGCAGTACTTC. Full variable domain (outside the CDR3, taken from reference TRBV7-2 and TRBJ2-7): GAGVSQSPSNKVTEKGKDVELRCDPISGHTALYWYRQSLGQGLEFLIYFQGNSAPDKSGLPSDRFSAERTGGSVSTLTIQRTQQEDSAVYLCASSLSDWAGGNSYEQYFGPGTRLTVT.

This clonotype was recorded at least ten times. The chain has TRBV20-1 and TRBJ1-5, with D unresolved. The CDR3 is 15 amino acids. Between the trimmed V and J ends, which lost 1 base and 4 bases, there was a span of 14 bases. Germline V lookup: CDR1 DFQATT, CDR2 SNEGSKA (reference sequence). CDR3: CSARAVREANQPQHF. The CDR3 bases are TGCAGTGCTAGAGCGGTTCGGGAGGCTAATCAGCCCCAGCATTTT.

This clonotype was counted at least ten times. The chain is built from TRBV6-2 or TRBV6-3 and TRBJ2-5; no clear D. The CDR3 spans 13 residues. The germline gives CDR1 MNHEY, CDR2 SVGEGT. Trimming shortened V by 6 bases and J by 4 bases, and 12 bases separated the two germline ends. CDR3 protein: CASSRSDGETQYF. The CDR3 coding sequence is TGTGCCAGCAGCCGCTCCGATGGAGAGACCCAGTACTTC.

About this clonotype: Given a much more abundant clone one base away, this may be a read error. This chain links TRBV28 with TRBJ2-7; no clear D gene. The CDR3 sequence is 14 residues long. Germline loops: CDR1 MDHEN, CDR2 SYDVKM. The CDR3 bases are TGCGCCAGCAGGCAAGCGCAAGTCTCCTACGAGCAGTACTTC. Protein: CASRQAQVSYEQYF.

This clonotype was observed at least ten times. This rearrangement joins TRBV20-1 to TRBJ2-7; TRBD2 aligns across 13 bases. The trim removed 0 bases at V and 2 bases at J, leaving 7 bases unmatched. CDR3 length: 17 residues. Per germline, CDR1 DFQATT and CDR2 SNEGSKA (reference sequence). CDR3 in amino acids: CSARDTGTSGIAYEQYF. CDR3 coding DNA: TGCAGTGCTAGAGATACCGGGACTAGCGGGATTGCCTACGAGCAGTACTTC.

The V and J genes are TRBV12-3 or TRBV12-4 and TRBJ2-7; no clear D gene. Trimming pared 1 base from V and 2 bases from J, leaving 6 bases between. The CDR3 is 13 residues long. This CDR3 reads CASSLEAAYEQYF. The CDR3 DNA reads TGTGCCAGCAGTTTAGAGGCCGCCTACGAGCAGTACTTC.

This clonotype was recorded many times. The V and J genes are TRBV2 and TRBJ1-2, with unresolved D. Per germline, CDR1 SNHLY and CDR2 FYNNEI. The CDR3 is 11 residues long. V was cut by 7 bases and J by 5 bases, with 8 bases left in between. The CDR3 DNA sequence: TGTGCCAGCAATTGGTTTTATGGCTACACCTTC. Translating it yields CASNWFYGYTF.

This clonotype was counted ten times or more. The rearrangement uses TRBV5-1 and TRBJ2-3; D not certain. The V end lost 0 bases, the J end lost 4 bases, and 9 bases lay between the germline ends. This CDR3 is 14 amino acids long. CDR1 and CDR2 from the germline V gene are SGHRS and YFSETQ. For the CDR3, the DNA is TGCGCCAGCAGCTTGGTCCTTCAGGCAGATACGCAGTATTTT. Encoded protein: CASSLVLQADTQYF. Supplemented by reference TRBV5-1 and TRBJ2-3, the full variable domain reads KAGVTQTPRYLIKTRGQQVTLSCSPISGHRSVSWYQQTPGQGLQFLFEYFSETQRNKGNFPGRFSGRQFSNSRSEMNVSTLELGDSALYLCASSLVLQADTQYFGPGTRLTVL.

This clonotype was recorded at least ten times. The chain couples TRBV20-1 to TRBJ1-5; maybe TRBD1 (5 bases). Trimming removed 0 bases at V and 2 bases at J, with 14 bases between. The CDR3 has 16 amino acids. CDR1 is DFQATT and CDR2 is SNEGSKA in the germline V gene (reference sequence). CDR3 region: CSARDYQGGGNQPQHF. In DNA, the CDR3 is TGCAGTGCTAGAGATTATCAGGGCGGTGGCAATCAGCCCCAGCATTTT.

In its sample, this clonotype was seen many times. The rearrangement links TRBV18 to TRBJ1-5; the D gene is possibly TRBD1 (6 bases). The CDR3 spans 15 residues. The germline CDR1 and CDR2 sequences are KGHSH and LQKENI. V shed 2 bases and J shed 2 bases, with 10 bases lying between them. The CDR3 region is CASSPSRGGNQPQHF. Written as DNA, the CDR3 is TGTGCCAGCTCACCAAGCAGGGGTGGCAATCAGCCCCAGCATTTT.